The 2 T cell receptor beta chains reported below all come from one sample, sequenced in a study of blood T cell repertoires in COVID-19. Libraries were prepared by immunoSEQ multiplex PCR; TCRdb keeps only in-frame clonotypes and omits some of them. Of some 250,000 clones in the sample, 70% to 90% were seen once. The specimen was PBMCs or T cells enriched from blood (not recorded which). These receptors came from a woman between 50 and 59 years old who had recovered from COVID-19.

The V gene is TRBV7-8, the J gene TRBJ2-7, with a weak D call TRBD2 (6 bases). The CDR3 runs 14 residues. The germline V gene has CDR1 SGHVS and CDR2 FQNEAQ. Trimming took 5 bases from V and 5 from J, leaving 16 bases between them. The CDR3 region is CASSRWTTPNEQYF. In nucleotides, the CDR3 is TGTGCCAGCAGCCGATGGACTACTCCTAACGAGCAGTACTTC.

The V and J genes are TRBV7-9 and TRBJ1-3; TRBD1 matches at 10 bases. Looked up from germline, CDR1 is SEHNR and CDR2 is FQNEAQ (reference sequence). The CDR3 is 15 amino acids. Trimming took 4 bases from V and 6 from J; bases not matched to a gene: 6. This CDR3 reads CASSYTGTGVNTIYF. The DNA of the CDR3 is TGTGCCAGCAGCTACACCGGGACAGGGGTAAACACCATATATTTT.